These 27 T cell receptor beta chains share one sample of origin, sequenced in a study of blood T cell repertoires in COVID-19. Clones were sequenced by immunoSEQ multiplex PCR, and TCRdb holds only the in-frame ones, with some missing. The sample has approximately 88,000 clones; roughly 87% are singletons. The sample comprised peripheral blood. These receptors originate from a male donor with acute or convalescent COVID-19.

The CDR3 region is CASSLGTGSFNQPQHF. The CDR3 region has the DNA TGTGCCAGCAGTTTAGGAACAGGGTCTTTTAATCAGCCCCAGCATTTT. This sequence joins TRBV28 and TRBJ1-5; D may be TRBD1 (6 bases). Trimming took 2 bases from V and 4 from J, leaving 15 bases between them. Germline CDR1 and CDR2: MDHEN and SYDVKM. The CDR3 runs 16 residues. Variable domain in full (rest from reference TRBV28 and TRBJ1-5): DVKVTQSSRYLVKRTGEKVFLECVQDMDHENMFWYRQDPGLGLRLIYFSYDVKMKEKGDIPEGYSVSREKKERFSLILESASTNQTSMYLCASSLGTGSFNQPQHFGDGTRLSIL.

The CDR3 spells CASSESGNEQFF. CDR3 coding DNA: TGTGCCAGCAGTGAATCAGGCAATGAGCAGTTCTTC. This chain links TRBV2 with TRBJ2-1, with unresolved D. Germline loops: CDR1 SNHLY, CDR2 FYNNEI. The V end was cut by 2 bases, the J end by 6 bases, with 5 bases between. This CDR3 spans 12 amino acids.

The chain has TRBV6-5 and TRBJ2-2; 7 bases fit TRBD1. J lost 4 bases, V lost 4 bases, and 3 bases had no gene match. This CDR3 contains 14 residues. The germline V gene has CDR1 MNHEY and CDR2 SVGAGI. CDR3 loop: CASSSQGSTGELFF. The CDR3 nucleotides read TGTGCCAGCAGTTCACAGGGGAGCACCGGGGAGCTGTTTTTT.

The chain uses TRBV19 and TRBJ2-5; 15 nucleotides line up with TRBD2. CDR1 LNHDA and CDR2 SQIVND come from the germline V gene (reference sequence). CDR3 length: 17 amino acids. The ends lost 5 bases at V and 5 bases at J; junction bases unmatched: 9. CDR3 loop: CASSGRTSGGASETQYF. For the CDR3, the DNA is TGTGCCAGTAGTGGCCGGACTAGCGGGGGGGCGAGTGAGACCCAGTACTTC.

The V call is TRBV16, the J call TRBJ1-2; 9 bases align to TRBD1. CDR1 and CDR2 from the germline V gene are KGHSY and FQNENV. Unmatched junction bases numbered 10, after V lost 4 bases and J lost 4 bases. The CDR3 has 16 amino acids. The CDR3, as DNA: TGTGCCAGCAGCCGAAACAGGGGGCGCGTTGGCTATGGCTACACCTTC. It encodes CASSRNRGRVGYGYTF.

The chain couples TRBV19 to TRBJ1-4; tentatively, D is TRBD1 (5 bases). The CDR3 runs 15 residues. Germline V gene sequence: CDR1 LNHDA, CDR2 SQIVND (reference sequence). V lost 7 bases to trimming and J lost 6 bases, with 18 bases between them. The CDR3 sequence: CASTRGSFMDEKLFF. CDR3 nucleotides: TGTGCCAGTACCCGGGGGTCCTTTATGGATGAAAAACTGTTTTTT.

This rearrangement joins TRBV5-1 to TRBJ2-5, with TRBD1 matching 12 bases. Trimming took 3 bases from V and 3 from J; bases not matched to a gene: 3. CDR1 and CDR2 from the germline V gene are SGHRS and YFSETQ. The CDR3 has 15 residues. DNA of the CDR3: TGCGCCAGCAGCTCGGGACAGGGGGCCAAAGAGACCCAGTACTTC. It codes for CASSSGQGAKETQYF.

The V gene is TRBV19, the J gene TRBJ2-1; TRBD1 matches at 7 bases. This CDR3 has 15 amino acids. Germline values: CDR1 LNHDA, CDR2 SQIVND (reference sequence). The junction had 6 bases not matched to a gene; V was cut back by 3 bases and J by 4 bases. The CDR3 sequence is CASSINRGRYNEQFF. The CDR3 nucleotides are TGTGCCAGTAGTATTAACAGGGGACGATACAATGAGCAGTTCTTC.

J is TRBJ2-3 and V is TRBV7-2; 9 bases are a match to TRBD2. The CDR3 is 16 amino acids. Per germline, CDR1 SGHTA and CDR2 FQGNSA. V was pared by 2 bases and J by 0 bases, with 3 bases of the junction left unmatched. DNA for the CDR3: TGTGCCAGCAGCTTACAGCGGGGGGTTAGCACAGATACGCAGTATTTT. Translated, it gives CASSLQRGVSTDTQYF.

The chain has TRBV5-6 and TRBJ1-2, with 8 bases identical to TRBD1. The germline V gene encodes CDR1 SGHDT and CDR2 YYEEEE. Trimming removed 2 bases from V and 9 bases from J; junction bases left unmatched: 6. The CDR3 contains 13 residues. The CDR3 DNA reads TGTGCCAGCAGCTTAAGACAGGGGCCAAGCTACACCTTC. Protein product: CASSLRQGPSYTF.

The CDR3 region has the DNA TGTGCCAGCAGTTCAGGGGGCGCAGGTCCGATCAATGAAAAACTGTTTTTT. This translates into CASSSGGAGPINEKLFF. The V and J genes are TRBV28 and TRBJ1-4, with 8 bases aligning to TRBD1. CDR3 size: 17 residues. Germline V gene lookup returns CDR1 MDHEN and CDR2 SYDVKM. The V and J ends lost 4 bases and 5 bases, in that order; junction bases with no gene match: 12.

The rearrangement links TRBV6-6 to TRBJ1-5; a weak D match, TRBD1 (5 bases). The CDR3 sequence is 15 residues long. Germline lookup yields CDR1 MNHNY and CDR2 SVGAGI (reference sequence). The V gene lost 7 bases and the J gene lost 0 bases, with 13 bases spanning the gap. The CDR3 DNA is TGTGCCAGCAACAAACAGGACGTTAGCAATCAGCCCCAGCATTTT. It specifies CASNKQDVSNQPQHF.

This chain links TRBV6-1 with TRBJ2-7; D unresolved. The CDR3 length is 16 residues. The ends were cut back, 2 bases at V and 3 bases at J, with 17 bases in the middle. The V gene's germline CDR1 is MNHNS and CDR2 SASEGT. The CDR3 sequence: CASSERTDGLGYEQYF. Written as DNA, the CDR3 is TGTGCCAGCAGTGAAAGAACTGACGGGTTGGGCTACGAGCAGTACTTC.

This chain connects TRBV11-2 to TRBJ2-1; TRBD2 matches at 9 bases. CDR3 length: 16 amino acids. In germline, CDR1 is SGHAT, CDR2 FQNNGV. V was pared by 5 bases and J by 5 bases, with 10 bases of the junction left unmatched. CDR3 sequence: CASSQTERGAHNEQFF. DNA of the CDR3: TGTGCCAGCAGCCAAACCGAGCGGGGGGCCCACAATGAGCAGTTCTTC.

J is TRBJ2-5 and V is TRBV6-6; D is undetermined. Trimming pared 8 bases from V and 5 bases from J, leaving 18 bases between. The CDR3 spans 14 residues. Germline V lookup: CDR1 MNHNY, CDR2 SVGAGI (reference sequence). The CDR3 DNA is TGTGCCAGCTCCTCCCCCGTTGGCCGCGAGACCCAGTACTTC. It is translated as CASSSPVGRETQYF.

The J gene is TRBJ1-2, the V gene TRBV27, with 8 bases fitting TRBD1. Per germline, CDR1 MNHEY and CDR2 SMNVEV (reference sequence). The CDR3 sequence is 17 residues long. Trimming at V came to 0 bases and at J to 7 bases, leaving 13 bases not matched to a gene. The CDR3 DNA reads as TGTGCCAGCAGTTTATCTTCGGCAGGGGGCAGGTCTGGTGGCTACACCTTC. As protein: CASSLSSAGGRSGGYTF.

The genes are TRBV5-4 and TRBJ2-1, with TRBD2 as a possible D gene (6 bases). The CDR3 covers 14 residues. V was trimmed by 0 bases and J by 6 bases, leaving 10 bases between them. Germline V gene sequence: CDR1 SGHNT, CDR2 YYREEE (reference sequence). The CDR3 sequence is CASSLGVSGNEQFF. The CDR3 region has the DNA TGTGCCAGCAGCTTGGGAGTTAGCGGCAATGAGCAGTTCTTC.

This clone has just one count. CDR3 nucleotide sequence: TGTGCCAGCAAGGTCGCCGGGACAGTTAATGAAAAACTGTTTTTT. This sequence encodes CASKVAGTVNEKLFF. The chain combines TRBV2 with TRBJ1-4; TRBD1 agrees at 7 bases. The V segment lost 7 bases and the J segment 4 bases; nucleotides outside the gene matches: 9. The CDR3 is 15 amino acids. Germline V gene data show CDR1 as SNHLY and CDR2 as FYNNEI.

The V and J genes are TRBV5-1 and TRBJ2-1; 9 bases match TRBD1. The junction had 8 bases not matched to a gene; V was cut back by 4 bases and J by 6 bases. The CDR3 is 15 amino acids. Germline V lookup: CDR1 SGHRS, CDR2 YFSETQ. The CDR3 bases are TGCGCCAGCAGCCCGGGACAGGGCCAAGCCAATGAGCAGTTCTTC. The encoded protein is CASSPGQGQANEQFF.

This sequence joins TRBV3-1 (or the pseudogene TRBV3-2) and TRBJ2-2; 8 bases map to TRBD2. This CDR3 spans 17 amino acids. CDR1 and CDR2 (germline): LGHDT, YNNKEL (reference sequence). Trimming at V came to 2 bases and at J to 2 bases, leaving 7 bases not matched to a gene. The CDR3 nucleotides read TGTGCCAGCAGCCAAACGGGGGGGCTCGCCAACACCGGGGAGCTGTTTTTT. Its protein is CASSQTGGLANTGELFF.

The V gene is TRBV6-1, the J gene TRBJ2-2; 7 bases are shared with TRBD1. CDR3 size: 15 residues. The V gene's germline CDR1 is MNHNS and CDR2 SASEGT. Trimming at V came to 1 base and at J to 6 bases, leaving 5 bases not matched to a gene. The CDR3 DNA sequence: TGTGCCAGCAGTGAAGTTATACAGGGGTCCGGGGAGCTGTTTTTT. Amino acid sequence: CASSEVIQGSGELFF.

This clone was counted between two and nine times. The chain has TRBV7-6 and TRBJ2-1; D gene ambiguous. V was cut by 5 bases and J by 5 bases, with 10 bases left in between. The CDR3 extends over 13 amino acids. Germline V gene lookup returns CDR1 SGHVS and CDR2 FNYEAQ. The CDR3 nucleotides read TGTGCCAGCAGCCCCCCCCGGGACAATGAGCAGTTCTTC. It codes for CASSPPRDNEQFF.

The chain has TRBV7-2 and TRBJ2-1; a weak D match, TRBD2 (6 bases). The V gene lost 4 bases and the J gene lost 0 bases, with 16 bases spanning the gap. Germline loops: CDR1 SGHTA, CDR2 FQGNSA. This CDR3 contains 17 residues. The CDR3 DNA reads TGTGCCAGCAGCTCCGCGGGGCTATCTAGCTCCTACAATGAGCAGTTCTTC. Translating it yields CASSSAGLSSSYNEQFF. The complete variable domain, with remaining parts taken from reference TRBV7-2 and TRBJ2-1, reads GAGVSQSPSNKVTEKGKDVELRCDPISGHTALYWYRQSLGQGLEFLIYFQGNSAPDKSGLPSDRFSAERTGGSVSTLTIQRTQQEDSAVYLCASSSAGLSSSYNEQFFGPGTRLTVL.

V gene TRBV11-2 combines with J gene TRBJ2-7, with 12 bases that match TRBD1. With V trimmed by 4 bases and J by 4 bases, 8 bases remained unmatched. The CDR3 is 16 residues long. Germline CDR1 SGHAT, CDR2 FQNNGV. The CDR3 sequence is CASSSGTGGVYYEQYF. The CDR3 DNA follows: TGTGCCAGCAGCTCTGGGACAGGGGGCGTATATTACGAGCAGTACTTC.

V and J are TRBV19 and TRBJ1-1; TRBD1 aligns across 10 bases. V was pared by 3 bases and J by 1 base, with 8 bases of the junction left unmatched. There are 17 residues in the CDR3. The germline gives CDR1 LNHDA, CDR2 SQIVND (reference sequence). CDR3 DNA sequence: TGTGCCAGTAGTATGTTTCGGGACAGGGGATGGAACACTGAAGCTTTCTTT. It codes for CASSMFRDRGWNTEAFF.

This clone has a handful of counts. Here the CDR3 reads CASTRRGGYEQYF. The DNA for the CDR3 is TGTGCCAGCACCCGAAGGGGCGGCTACGAGCAGTACTTC. The chain is built from TRBV5-8 and TRBJ2-7; possible D gene TRBD1, 5 bases. V gave up 6 bases and J gave up 3 bases, with 13 bases separating them. The CDR3 spans 13 residues. Germline V lookup: CDR1 SGHTS, CDR2 YDEGEE.

This rearrangement joins TRBV11-3 to TRBJ2-3, with 8 nucleotides matching TRBD1. Losses at the gene ends were 1 base for V and 2 bases for J; bases not matched to a gene: 8. Germline loops: CDR1 SGHNT, CDR2 YENEEA. The CDR3 runs to 17 residues. Here the CDR3 reads CASSLGVGTGHTDTQYF. CDR3 nucleotide sequence: TGTGCCAGCAGCTTAGGGGTCGGGACAGGACACACAGATACGCAGTATTTT. Combining the CDR3 with reference TRBV11-3 and TRBJ2-3 gives the whole variable domain EAGVVQSPRYKIIEKKQPVAFWCNPISGHNTLYWYLQNLGQGPELLIRYENEEAVDDSQLPKDRFSAERLKGVDSTLKIQPAELGDSAVYLCASSLGVGTGHTDTQYFGPGTRLTVL.